The 12 T cell receptor beta chains presented below share a single source sample, sequenced in a study of blood T cell repertoires in COVID-19. Some clones are missing from TCRdb's copy, which holds only in-frame ones; the method was immunoSEQ multiplex PCR. The table includes roughly 150,000 clones, around 90% detected once. Sequenced input: peripheral blood. These receptors were collected from a man aged 18 to 29 with acute or convalescent COVID-19.

The chain uses TRBV5-1 and TRBJ1-6, with D unresolved. CDR3 length: 15 residues. V dropped 0 bases and J dropped 5 bases, with 9 bases sitting between them. Germline V gene sequence: CDR1 SGHRS, CDR2 YFSETQ. The CDR3 nucleotides are TGCGCCAGCAGCTTGGGGCAGTTCGATAATTCACCCCTCCACTTT. Amino acid sequence: CASSLGQFDNSPLHF.

This chain connects TRBV30 to TRBJ1-2, with D unclear. Trimming removed 4 bases at V and 4 bases at J, with 7 bases between. The CDR3 covers 11 residues. Germline V gene sequence: CDR1 GTSNPN, CDR2 SVGIG (reference sequence). The CDR3: CAWTAGYGYTF. CDR3 sequence (DNA): TGTGCCTGGACCGCCGGCTATGGCTACACCTTC. The complete variable domain, with remaining parts taken from reference TRBV30 and TRBJ1-2, reads SQTIHQWPATLVQPVGSPLSLECTVEGTSNPNLYWYRQAAGRGLQLLFYSVGIGQISSEVPQNLSASRPQDRQFILSSKKLLLSDSGFYLCAWTAGYGYTFGSGTRLTVV.

The count of this clone is one. The chain carries TRBV24-1 and TRBJ1-5, with D unclear. CDR1 is KGHDR and CDR2 is SFDVKD in the germline V gene. Trimming took off 1 base at V and 6 bases at J, with 6 bases between the two ends. The CDR3 spans 13 residues. This CDR3 is CATSDFGGQPQHF. DNA for the CDR3: TGTGCCACCAGTGATTTTGGAGGTCAGCCCCAGCATTTT.

This clone occurred once. This chain links TRBV10-3 with TRBJ1-2; D perhaps matches TRBD1 (6 bases). The CDR3 is made up of 13 amino acids. V lost 3 bases to trimming and J lost 4 bases, with 9 bases between them. CDR1 and CDR2 from the germline V gene are ENHRY and SYGVKD. CDR3 protein: CAISEQGGYGYTF. The DNA of the CDR3 is TGTGCCATCAGTGAACAGGGTGGCTATGGCTACACCTTC.

This chain connects TRBV20-1 to TRBJ2-3; 13 bases are shared with TRBD2. V lost 3 bases, J lost 1 base, and 7 bases stayed unmatched. Germline values: CDR1 DFQATT, CDR2 SNEGSKA (reference sequence). This CDR3 region has 17 residues. CDR3 protein: CSASHRTSGSGTDTQYF. Written as DNA, the CDR3 is TGCAGTGCTAGTCACCGGACTAGCGGGAGCGGCACAGATACGCAGTATTTT.

The gene calls are TRBV12-2 and TRBJ1-2; no check of the table's D call, TRBD1, against the DNA was made. TRBV12-2 counts as a pseudogene. This CDR3 contains 14 residues. The chain's CDR3 is CASRWRQGRDGYTF. The CDR3 DNA follows: TGTGCAAGTCGCTGGAGACAGGGGAGGGATGGCTACACCTTC.

V and J are TRBV5-1 and TRBJ2-7, with a weak D call TRBD1 (6 bases). CDR1 is SGHRS, CDR2 YFSETQ, per germline. V was cut by 5 bases and J by 1 base, with 13 bases left in between. The CDR3 is 14 residues long. This CDR3 reads CASRLNGQSYEQYF. CDR3 sequence (DNA): TGCGCCAGCAGACTCAACGGACAGTCCTACGAGCAGTACTTC.

The chain combines TRBV7-2 with TRBJ1-2; 10 bases line up with TRBD1. After removal of 4 bases from V and 8 bases from J, the junction contained 10 bases not matched to a gene. The CDR3 is made up of 15 amino acids. Germline V gene sequence: CDR1 SGHTA, CDR2 FQGNSA. The CDR3 DNA is TGTGCCAGCAGCTCAACCCCGGGACAGGGGAGGGGCTACACCTTC. It yields the protein CASSSTPGQGRGYTF.

This sequence joins TRBV19 and TRBJ2-7, with 8 bases identical to TRBD1. V was clipped by 3 bases and J by 7 bases; unmatched bases: 14. Germline loops: CDR1 LNHDA, CDR2 SQIVND (reference sequence). The CDR3 runs to 16 residues. CDR3 sequence reads: CASSIGGTGRPWEQYF. CDR3 bases: TGTGCCAGTAGTATTGGTGGGACAGGCCGACCTTGGGAGCAGTACTTC. The full variable domain, completed using reference TRBV19 and TRBJ2-7, is DGGITQSPKYLFRKEGQNVTLSCEQNLNHDAMYWYRQDPGQGLRLIYYSQIVNDFQKGDIAEGYSVSREKKESFPLTVTSAQKNPTAFYLCASSIGGTGRPWEQYFGPGTRLTVT.

By share of the sample, this clone is medium-sized. The chain has TRBV7-9 and TRBJ2-1, with 7 bases that match TRBD2. The CDR3 runs 17 residues. Germline CDR1 and CDR2: SEHNR and FQNEAQ (reference sequence). V lost 2 bases to trimming and J lost 6 bases; unmatched junction nucleotides: 13. The CDR3 bases are TGTGCCAGCAGCTTAAACAAGGCGGGAGCAGTAGCCAATGAGCAGTTCTTC. It is translated as CASSLNKAGAVANEQFF.

This clone has just one count. This chain connects TRBV2 to TRBJ1-5; D might be TRBD1 (5 bases). The germline V and J ends were trimmed by 6 bases and 3 bases, with 15 bases remaining between them. CDR1 is SNHLY, CDR2 FYNNEI, per germline. The CDR3 is 15 residues long. In nucleotides, the CDR3 is TGTGCCAGCAGCGTTGACAGCCTTAACAATCAGCCCCAGCATTTT. It translates to CASSVDSLNNQPQHF.

The V and J genes are TRBV7-8 and TRBJ1-1; 7 bases align to TRBD1. There are 15 residues in the CDR3. V lost 5 bases and J lost 0; bases outside the gene matches: 6. The germline CDR1 and CDR2 sequences are SGHVS and FQNEAQ. CDR3 nucleotide sequence: TGTGCCAGCAGCCTCTCGGACAGGTTGAACACTGAAGCTTTCTTT. Its translation: CASSLSDRLNTEAFF. Full variable domain (rest looked up from reference TRBV7-8 and TRBJ1-1): GAGVSQSPRYKVAKRGQDVALRCDPISGHVSLFWYQQALGQGPEFLTYFQNEAQLDKSGLPSDRFFAERPEGSVSTLKIQRTQQEDSAVYLCASSLSDRLNTEAFFGQGTRLTVV.